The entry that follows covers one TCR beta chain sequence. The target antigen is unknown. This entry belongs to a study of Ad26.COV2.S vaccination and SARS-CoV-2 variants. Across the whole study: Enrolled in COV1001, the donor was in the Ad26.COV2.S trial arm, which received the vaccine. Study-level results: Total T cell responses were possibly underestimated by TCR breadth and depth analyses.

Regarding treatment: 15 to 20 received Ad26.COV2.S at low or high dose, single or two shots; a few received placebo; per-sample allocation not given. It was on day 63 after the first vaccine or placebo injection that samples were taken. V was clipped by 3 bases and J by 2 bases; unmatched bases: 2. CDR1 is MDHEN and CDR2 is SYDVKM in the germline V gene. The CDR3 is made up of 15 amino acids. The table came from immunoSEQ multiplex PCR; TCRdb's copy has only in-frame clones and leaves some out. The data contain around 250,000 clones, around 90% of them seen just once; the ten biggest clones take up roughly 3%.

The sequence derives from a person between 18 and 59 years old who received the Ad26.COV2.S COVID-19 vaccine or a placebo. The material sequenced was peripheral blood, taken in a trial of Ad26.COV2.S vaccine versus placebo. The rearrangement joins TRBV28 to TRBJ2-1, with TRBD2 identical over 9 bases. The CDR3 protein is CASSLGGRAYNEQFF. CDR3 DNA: TGTGCCAGCAGTTTGGGCGGGAGGGCCTACAATGAGCAGTTCTTC.